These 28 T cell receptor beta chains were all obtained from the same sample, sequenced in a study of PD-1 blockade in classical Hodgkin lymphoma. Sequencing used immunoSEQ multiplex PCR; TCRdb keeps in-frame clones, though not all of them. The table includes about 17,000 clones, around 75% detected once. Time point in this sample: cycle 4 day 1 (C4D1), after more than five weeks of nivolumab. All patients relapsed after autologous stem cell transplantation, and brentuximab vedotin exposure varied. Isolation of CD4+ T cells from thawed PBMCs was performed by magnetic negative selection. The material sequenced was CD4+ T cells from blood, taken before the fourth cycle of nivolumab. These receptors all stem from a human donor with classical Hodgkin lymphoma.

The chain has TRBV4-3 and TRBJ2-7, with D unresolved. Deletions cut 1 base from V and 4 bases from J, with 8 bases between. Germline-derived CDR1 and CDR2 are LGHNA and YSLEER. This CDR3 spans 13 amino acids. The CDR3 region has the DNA TGCGCCAGCAGCCAAGTTTTCGGGTACGAGCAGTACTTC. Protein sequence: CASSQVFGYEQYF.

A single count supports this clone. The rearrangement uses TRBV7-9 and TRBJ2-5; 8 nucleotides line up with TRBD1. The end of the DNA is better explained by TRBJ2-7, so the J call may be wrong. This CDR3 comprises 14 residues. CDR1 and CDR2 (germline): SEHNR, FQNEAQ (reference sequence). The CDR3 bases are TGTGCCAGCAGCTTCGGGCAGGGGGCCTTCGAGCAGTACTTC. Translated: CASSFGQGAFEQYF.

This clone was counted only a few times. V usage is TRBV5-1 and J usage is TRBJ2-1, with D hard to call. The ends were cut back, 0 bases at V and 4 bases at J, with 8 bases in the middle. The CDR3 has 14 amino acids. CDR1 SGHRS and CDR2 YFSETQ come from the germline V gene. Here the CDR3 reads CASSLVGRYNEQFF. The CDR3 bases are TGCGCCAGCAGCTTGGTTGGCAGGTACAATGAGCAGTTCTTC.

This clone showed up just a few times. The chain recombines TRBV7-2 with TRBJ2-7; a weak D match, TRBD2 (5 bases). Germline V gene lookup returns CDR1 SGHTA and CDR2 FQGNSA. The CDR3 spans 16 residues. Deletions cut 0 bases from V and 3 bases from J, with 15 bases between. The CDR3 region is CASSLASGGRGYEQYF. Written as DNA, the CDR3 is TGTGCCAGCAGCTTAGCGTCGGGCGGGCGCGGCTACGAGCAGTACTTC. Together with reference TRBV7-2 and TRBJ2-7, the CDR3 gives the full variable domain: GAGVSQSPSNKVTEKGKDVELRCDPISGHTALYWYRQSLGQGLEFLIYFQGNSAPDKSGLPSDRFSAERTGGSVSTLTIQRTQQEDSAVYLCASSLASGGRGYEQYFGPGTRLTVT.

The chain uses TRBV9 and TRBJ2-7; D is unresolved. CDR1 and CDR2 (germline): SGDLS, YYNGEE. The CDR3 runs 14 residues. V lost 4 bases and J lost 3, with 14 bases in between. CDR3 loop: CASSLQPVGYEQYF. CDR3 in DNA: TGTGCCAGCAGCCTCCAACCGGTGGGCTACGAGCAGTACTTC.

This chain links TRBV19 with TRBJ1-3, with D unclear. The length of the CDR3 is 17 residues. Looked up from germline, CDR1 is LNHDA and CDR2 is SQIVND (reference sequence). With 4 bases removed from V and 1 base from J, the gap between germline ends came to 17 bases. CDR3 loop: CASSTTGRLFSGNTIYF. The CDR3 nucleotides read TGTGCCAGTAGTACTACGGGGAGGCTGTTTTCTGGAAACACCATATATTTT.

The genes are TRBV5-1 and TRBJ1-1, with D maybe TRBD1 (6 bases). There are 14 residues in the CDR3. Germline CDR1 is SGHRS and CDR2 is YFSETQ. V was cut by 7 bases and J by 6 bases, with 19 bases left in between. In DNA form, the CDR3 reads TGCGCCAGCGCCGTGGGGGGCGCAGCGTCTGAAGCTTTCTTT. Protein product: CASAVGGAASEAFF.

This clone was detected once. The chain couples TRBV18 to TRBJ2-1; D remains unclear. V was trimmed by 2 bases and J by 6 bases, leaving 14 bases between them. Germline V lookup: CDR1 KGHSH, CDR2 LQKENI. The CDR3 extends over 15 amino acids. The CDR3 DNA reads TGTGCCAGCTCACCAGTTCTTTTGAAGAGCAATGAGCAGTTCTTC. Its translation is CASSPVLLKSNEQFF.

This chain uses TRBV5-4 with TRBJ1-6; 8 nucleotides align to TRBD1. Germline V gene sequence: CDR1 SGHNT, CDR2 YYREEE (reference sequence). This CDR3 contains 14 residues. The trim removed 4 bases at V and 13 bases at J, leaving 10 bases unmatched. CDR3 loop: CASSRQGPGYPLHF. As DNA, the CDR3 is TGTGCCAGCAGCCGACAGGGGCCGGGGTACCCCCTCCACTTT.

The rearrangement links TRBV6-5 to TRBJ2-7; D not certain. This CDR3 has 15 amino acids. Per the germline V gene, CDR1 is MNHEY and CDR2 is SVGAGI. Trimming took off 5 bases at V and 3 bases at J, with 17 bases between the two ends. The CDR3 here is CASSPVEGIDYEQYF. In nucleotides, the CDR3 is TGTGCCAGCAGTCCCGTGGAAGGGATCGACTACGAGCAGTACTTC.

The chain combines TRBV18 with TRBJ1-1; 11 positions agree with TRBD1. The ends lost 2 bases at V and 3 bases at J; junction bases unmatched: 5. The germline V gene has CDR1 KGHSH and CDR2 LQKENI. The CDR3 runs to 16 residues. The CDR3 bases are TGTGCCAGCTCACCAGAGCCGGGACAGGGGGACACTGAAGCTTTCTTT. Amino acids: CASSPEPGQGDTEAFF.

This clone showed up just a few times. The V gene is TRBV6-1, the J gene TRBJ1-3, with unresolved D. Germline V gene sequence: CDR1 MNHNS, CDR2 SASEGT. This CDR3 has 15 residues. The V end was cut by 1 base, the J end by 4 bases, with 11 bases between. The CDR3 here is CASSEERAPGNTIYF. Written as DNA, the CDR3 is TGTGCCAGCAGTGAAGAAAGGGCTCCGGGAAACACCATATATTTT.

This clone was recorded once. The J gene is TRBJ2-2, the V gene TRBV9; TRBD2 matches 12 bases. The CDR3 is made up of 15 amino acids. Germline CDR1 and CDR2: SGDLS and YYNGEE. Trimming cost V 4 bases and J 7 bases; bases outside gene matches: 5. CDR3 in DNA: TGTGCCAGCAGCCCCGGACTAGCGGGGATCGGGGAGCTGTTTTTT. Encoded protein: CASSPGLAGIGELFF.

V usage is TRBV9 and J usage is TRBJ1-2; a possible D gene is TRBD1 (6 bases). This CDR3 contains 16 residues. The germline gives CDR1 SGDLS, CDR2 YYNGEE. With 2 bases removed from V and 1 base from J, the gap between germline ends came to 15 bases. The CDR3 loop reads CASSVGAAAVNYGYTF. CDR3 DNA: TGTGCCAGCAGCGTGGGGGCGGCGGCCGTTAACTATGGCTACACCTTC.

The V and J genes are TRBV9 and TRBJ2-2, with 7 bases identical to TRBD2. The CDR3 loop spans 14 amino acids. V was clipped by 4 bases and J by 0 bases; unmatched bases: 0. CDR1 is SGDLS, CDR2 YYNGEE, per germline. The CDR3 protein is CASSLAANTGELFF. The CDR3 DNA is TGTGCCAGCAGCCTAGCGGCGAACACCGGGGAGCTGTTTTTT.

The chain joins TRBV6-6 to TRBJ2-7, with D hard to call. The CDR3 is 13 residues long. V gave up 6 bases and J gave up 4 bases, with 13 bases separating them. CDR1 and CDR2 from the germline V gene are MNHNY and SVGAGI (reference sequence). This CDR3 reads CASSAAVRYEQYF. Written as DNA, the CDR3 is TGTGCCAGCAGCGCGGCGGTGAGATACGAGCAGTACTTC.

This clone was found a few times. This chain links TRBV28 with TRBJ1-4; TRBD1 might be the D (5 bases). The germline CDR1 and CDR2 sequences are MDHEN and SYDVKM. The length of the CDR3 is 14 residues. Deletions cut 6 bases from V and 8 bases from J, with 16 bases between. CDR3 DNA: TGTGCCAGCAGCCCCGGGGGAGTCGGCGAAAAACTGTTTTTT. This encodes CASSPGGVGEKLFF.

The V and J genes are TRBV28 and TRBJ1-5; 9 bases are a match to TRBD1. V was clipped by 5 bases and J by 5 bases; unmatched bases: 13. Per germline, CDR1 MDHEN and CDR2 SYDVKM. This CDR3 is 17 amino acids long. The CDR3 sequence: CASSPPPGQGDDQPQHF. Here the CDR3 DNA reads TGTGCCAGCAGTCCCCCACCGGGACAGGGCGACGATCAGCCCCAGCATTTT.

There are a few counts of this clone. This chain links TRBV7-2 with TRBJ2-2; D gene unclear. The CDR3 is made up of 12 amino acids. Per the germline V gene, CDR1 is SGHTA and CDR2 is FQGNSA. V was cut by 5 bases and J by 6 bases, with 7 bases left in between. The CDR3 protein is CASSLPPGELFF. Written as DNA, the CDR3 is TGTGCCAGCAGCCTACCCCCCGGGGAGCTGTTTTTT.

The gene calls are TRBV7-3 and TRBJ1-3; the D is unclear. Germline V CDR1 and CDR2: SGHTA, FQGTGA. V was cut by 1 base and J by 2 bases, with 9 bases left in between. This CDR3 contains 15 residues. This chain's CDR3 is CASSLKFRPGNTIYF. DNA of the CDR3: TGTGCCAGCAGCTTAAAATTCCGGCCTGGAAACACCATATATTTT.

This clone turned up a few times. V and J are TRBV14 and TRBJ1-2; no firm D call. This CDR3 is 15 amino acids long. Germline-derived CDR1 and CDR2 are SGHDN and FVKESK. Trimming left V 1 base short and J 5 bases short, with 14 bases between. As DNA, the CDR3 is TGTGCCAGCAGCCAAGTTCCCCCCTCTCTTTATGGCTACACCTTC. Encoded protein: CASSQVPPSLYGYTF.

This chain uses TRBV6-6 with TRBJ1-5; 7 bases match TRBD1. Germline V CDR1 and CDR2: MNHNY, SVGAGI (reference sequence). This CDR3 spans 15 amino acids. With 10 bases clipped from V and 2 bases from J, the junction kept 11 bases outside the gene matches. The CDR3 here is CATRNLDRGNQPQHF. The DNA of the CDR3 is TGTGCCACCAGAAACCTTGACAGGGGCAATCAGCCCCAGCATTTT.

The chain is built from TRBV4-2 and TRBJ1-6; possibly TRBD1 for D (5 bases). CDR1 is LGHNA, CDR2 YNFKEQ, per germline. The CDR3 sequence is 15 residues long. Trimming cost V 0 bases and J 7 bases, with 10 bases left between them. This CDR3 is CASSQDLTVNSPLHF. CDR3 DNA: TGTGCCAGCAGCCAAGATCTGACAGTAAATTCACCCCTCCACTTT.

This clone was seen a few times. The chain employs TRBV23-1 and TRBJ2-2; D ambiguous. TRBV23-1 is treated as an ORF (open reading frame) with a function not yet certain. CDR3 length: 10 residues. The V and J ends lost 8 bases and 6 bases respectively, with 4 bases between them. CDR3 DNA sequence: TGCGCCAGCCCAGCCGGGGAGCTGTTTTTT. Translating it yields CASPAGELFF.

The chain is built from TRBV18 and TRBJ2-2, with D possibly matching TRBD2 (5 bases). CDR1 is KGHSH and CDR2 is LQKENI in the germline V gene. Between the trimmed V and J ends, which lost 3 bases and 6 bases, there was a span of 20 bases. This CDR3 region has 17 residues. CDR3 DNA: TGTGCCAGCTCACCGGTCCCGGGATCTGTCAACGCCGGGGAGCTGTTTTTT. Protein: CASSPVPGSVNAGELFF.

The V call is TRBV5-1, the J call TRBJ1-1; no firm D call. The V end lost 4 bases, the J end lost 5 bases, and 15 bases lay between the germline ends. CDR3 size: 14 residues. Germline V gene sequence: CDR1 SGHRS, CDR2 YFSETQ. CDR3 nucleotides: TGCGCCAGCAGCCTAGTCCCCGAAAGTACTGAAGCTTTCTTT. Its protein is CASSLVPESTEAFF.

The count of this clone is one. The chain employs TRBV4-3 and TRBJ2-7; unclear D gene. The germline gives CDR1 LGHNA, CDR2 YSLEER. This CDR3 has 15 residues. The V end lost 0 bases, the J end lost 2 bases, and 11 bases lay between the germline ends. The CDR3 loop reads CASSQDLTPAYEQYF. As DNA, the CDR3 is TGCGCCAGCAGCCAAGATTTGACACCCGCCTACGAGCAGTACTTC.

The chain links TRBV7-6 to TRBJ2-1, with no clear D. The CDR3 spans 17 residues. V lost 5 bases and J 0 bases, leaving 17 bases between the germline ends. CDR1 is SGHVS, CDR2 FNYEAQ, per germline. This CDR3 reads CASSPGHITSSYNEQFF. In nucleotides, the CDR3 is TGTGCCAGCAGCCCGGGCCACATAACGAGCTCCTACAATGAGCAGTTCTTC.